This T cell receptor beta chain was captured by sequencing in a study of T cells expressing NK-cell markers. Study information: Sorted CD3+CD56-NKG2C+, CD3+CD56+NKG2C- and CD3+CD56+NKG2C+ T cells were the source of the TCR beta repertoires.

Germline CDR1 is MNHEY and CDR2 is SMNVEV (reference sequence). The CDR3 contains 14 residues. Study-wide findings and caveats: These clonotypes additionally ranked first within the CD3+CD56-NKG2C+ fraction of a few donors. The contribution of dominant NKG2C+ clonotypes to CD8+ T cells in more than five donors was roughly 1.0-7.5%.

UMIs were included in TCR beta cDNA generated by 5'RACE template switching. TCRdb reprocessed the 5' RACE reads, keeping one entry per CDR3 protein, no DNA. The sample table includes about 460,000 distinct CDR3 sequences. In the case of this clonotype: Its antigen is unidentified.

Sequenced input: blood T cells: a sorted CD56 or NKG2C T cell subset, CD4+ or CD8+ T cells, or bulk PBMC T cells (not recorded which). This receptor was obtained from a woman aged 45-59 years in good health. The chain recombines TRBV27 with TRBJ1-1. The CDR3 spells CASSPWTMNTEAFF.